This T cell receptor beta chain is from a study of cytomegalovirus exposure and HLA in healthy donors (dated by TCRdb to 2016 to 2017). Study-wide context: According to an earlier analysis of 587 of the donors, about 170 million T cells yielded 95 million to 140 million unique TCR beta sequences and approximately 280 Gb of sequence data. Approximately 300 gigabases of sequencing data and approximately 84 million unique TCR sequences were included in an early release covering around 650 HLA-typed donors. Of the 350 to 450 genotyped donors, roughly 80% fell in the genetic ancestry cluster associated with self-reported Caucasian donors. The study was designed to test whether signatures of past pathogen exposure could be identified by cataloging public T cell receptors. The T cell repertoires of around 730 subjects were profiled by immunosequencing and related to cytomegalovirus serostatus. Along with the roughly 710-subject first cohort, a separate validation cohort of over a hundred different subjects was used. To predict cytomegalovirus infection status, the study brought together high-throughput TCR immunosequencing, statistical association of individual TCRs with disease status, and machine learning. In a later analysis, previously published TCR beta repertoires from 550 to 700 donors were re-analyzed and high-resolution HLA genotyping was added so that TCR occurrence patterns could be studied. Rather than using new phenotypic data, the later analysis identified candidate immune exposures from TCR beta sequences and from how often those sequences occurred across donors. An earlier analysis of more than 450 of the donors used high-throughput TCR beta sequencing to judge whether each TCR beta V gene segment behaved as functional or pseudogenic. Donor age, sex, ethnicity and CMV serostatus were compiled alongside the repertoire data. In a later genetic analysis, genome-wide SNP genotypes for about 65% of the 666 donors were used, and that subset was treated as a discovery cohort. All discovery cohort repertoires had been generated using a single sequencing platform. Both class I and class II loci were covered by HLA typing, at four-digit resolution. Typing coverage differed by locus: A, B, C, DRB1 and DQB1 were typed in about 629-640 donors, DQA1 in 500 to 550, DPA1 in around 580, and DPB1 in about 450. Because of strong linkage in the cohort, five DR-DQ haplotypes were treated as single units for association and clustering. On average, over 200,000 unique TCR beta nucleotide sequences were sequenced per donor among fewer than 500 genotyped donors of the cohort, with roughly 20% of those sequences being non-productive. Findings and caveats that apply to the study as a whole: A further reported finding was that TCR beta sequences accurately predicted the HLA-A and HLA-B alleles for most subjects in the first cohort. In both the original and validation cohorts, the classifier was reported to diagnose cytomegalovirus status with high specificity and sensitivity. In this cohort, only TCR beta chains were sequenced, and detectable features were limited by the absence of alpha or paired-chain data. Specific HLA alleles were associated with roughly 16,000 TCR beta sequences at a false discovery rate of 0.05 in a later analysis. Assigning TCR associations to individual alleles was difficult when HLA alleles, especially DR and DQ, strongly co-occurred. In vitro tests confirmed that a few of the cytomegalovirus-associated TCR beta chains recognize cytomegalovirus antigens. HLA typing was unavailable for some donors at each locus, so association tests used only the typed subset. A cluster of highly shared sequence variants was judged likely to represent a technical artifact of the sequencing pipeline. CMV serostatus was the only immune exposure information available for the cohort. Most CMV-associated TCR beta chains appeared to be HLA-restricted in a later analysis, and the HLA associations seemed to be driven largely by CMV exposure. In a later analysis, HLA-associated TCR beta chains showed more clonal expansion and lower generation probabilities than non-associated chains that were equally common. According to a later analysis, TCR association rates differed among HLA loci, with DRB1 alleles showing the most associated TCRs and HLA-C alleles showing the fewest. A later genetic analysis reported fewer N-insertions in productive TCRs among donors in an Asian-associated ancestry cluster than the roughly 620-donor mean. Roughly uniform sequencing depth across donors was assumed in presence/absence analyses, although this assumption may not hold. The study listed 164 TCR beta chains as associated with cytomegalovirus. Correlated functional status among segregating V segments might reflect linkage disequilibrium, but an unknown experimental factor could not be ruled out. A later genetic analysis associated a missense DCLRE1C variant with V-gene and J-gene trimming of TCR beta chains, and an independent cohort replicated the association. Most TCR sequences were observed very rarely across donors, whereas some public TCRs were present in many individuals. The authors suggested that the approach could potentially be extended to other disease states and immunological phenotypes. In an earlier analysis of approximately 590 of the donors, most TCR beta V segments appeared in productive rearrangements about 87% or about 30% of the time, broadly matching IMGT annotations. Because counts were too low, about 18 rarely observed V segments, including chromosome 9 orphons, were left out of the earlier analysis of some 600 of the donors. A later analysis reported that several top co-occurrence clusters appeared linked to parvovirus B19, influenza, CMV and Epstein-Barr virus.

With respect to this clone: Its specific antigen is unknown. No qualities accompany the bases; no much larger clone lies one base away.

Receptor amplification or capture employed the immunoSEQ multiplex PCR assay. The multiplex PCR relied on a mix of 60 forward primers for TCR Vbeta segments and 13 reverse primers for TCR Jbeta segments. A multiplex PCR assay on genomic DNA amplified the CDR3 region of rearranged TCR beta genes. The Illumina HiSeq System was used to sequence the amplified TCR beta libraries as 87-base-pair reads. In the source study's methods: A later analysis tallied 75 million to 95 million unique TCR beta chains across the 600 to 700 repertoires, and around 12 million of those chains were shared by two or more donors. A nearest-neighbor algorithm error-corrected the raw reads and collapsed the reads into unique sequences, merging closely related sequences to remove PCR and sequencing errors. Alignment of CDR3 sequences to IMGT reference sequences was used to assign V, D and J gene segments. For a sequence to be retained, a match of at least six nucleotides to both a V gene segment and a J gene segment was required. A rearrangement was called productive if the CDR3 had no stop codons and remained in frame with V and J, and every other rearrangement was called non-productive. Following IMGT convention, CDR3 was defined as the stretch from the second conserved V-encoded cysteine up to the conserved J-encoded phenylalanine. The earlier analysis of about 590 of the donors excluded sequences that lacked an unambiguous match to a single V gene segment. In an earlier analysis of several hundred of the donors, V segments were called functional above 56.7% productive rearrangements and were called segregating when the between-donor standard deviation exceeded 5%. A statistical classification framework was developed to diagnose cytomegalovirus status using the catalog of TCR beta chain sequences. In a later analysis, TCR nucleotide sequences were compared against IMGT/GENE-DB human TR gene sequences so that V and J genes could be assigned. The TCRdist pipeline was used in a later analysis to assign CDR3 sequences and most-parsimonious VDJ recombination scenarios. In a later analysis, each TCR beta chain was defined by its CDR3 amino acid sequence together with its V-gene family, and reads lacking a unique V-gene family were excluded. As a way to deal with suspected cross-contamination and a sequencing artifact, a later analysis dropped hundreds of nucleotide sequences that were highly shared and had low generation probability. A later analysis calculated a clonal expansion index for each public chain from normalized within-repertoire ranks of inferred template counts. A later analysis computed generation probabilities with a VDJ recombination model fitted to out-of-frame rearrangements, and checked the results against IGoR. In a later analysis, TCR-TCR, TCR-HLA and TCR-CMV co-occurrence was scored with hypergeometric tests, and a repertoire-size bias correction was applied to TCR pairs. False discovery rates were estimated in a later analysis by permuting HLA or CMV assignments 20 times. In a later analysis, co-occurring TCRs were grouped using DBSCAN, with TCRdist sequence similarity added in when clustering inside HLA-allele-positive subsets. For co-occurrence clustering, repertoires with fewer than 30,000 or more than 120,000 public chains were excluded, along with about five repertoires with anomalous nucleotide sharing. TCRdb provides this immuneACCESS table in a form limited to in-frame rearrangements. Some clones are lacking; in checked studies, under half of them reflect an unresolved V gene, and why the rest are absent is not known. V, J and clone size are taken as reported in that table, and D and trimming were inferred from the DNA itself. This sample has under 150,000 clones in its table, and roughly 88% of those were observed once. The top ten clonotypes cover about 2.5% of the sample.

The cohort comprised 710 or so healthy bone marrow donors. All cohort members were sampled while nominally healthy, although unrecorded immune exposures were likely present. The donor tested CMV seronegative, placing the donor among the roughly 340 seronegative members of the cohort. Every donor gave a peripheral blood sample, and the peripheral blood mononuclear cells from that sample were used for TCR beta sequencing. Genomic DNA was extracted from the blood cell samples with the Qiagen DNeasy Blood Extraction Kit. Sequenced: PBMCs. The TCR comes from a man in his fifties in good health and CMV-seronegative.

The CDR3 reads as follows: CASSGRESNQPQHF. In nucleotides, the sequence is TGTGCCAGTAGTGGCCGGGAGAGCAATCAGCCCCAGCATTTT. The chain was built from TRBV19 and TRBJ1-5, with the D gene call left open. The CDR3 numbers 14 residues from cysteine through phenylalanine. The kept DNA is CDR3 alone, 42 bases in frame from the first base. V is shortened by 5 bases, J by 1 base, and the region joining them spans 9 bases. Reading the germline V gene (reference sequence) gives CDR1 LNHDA and CDR2 SQIVND.